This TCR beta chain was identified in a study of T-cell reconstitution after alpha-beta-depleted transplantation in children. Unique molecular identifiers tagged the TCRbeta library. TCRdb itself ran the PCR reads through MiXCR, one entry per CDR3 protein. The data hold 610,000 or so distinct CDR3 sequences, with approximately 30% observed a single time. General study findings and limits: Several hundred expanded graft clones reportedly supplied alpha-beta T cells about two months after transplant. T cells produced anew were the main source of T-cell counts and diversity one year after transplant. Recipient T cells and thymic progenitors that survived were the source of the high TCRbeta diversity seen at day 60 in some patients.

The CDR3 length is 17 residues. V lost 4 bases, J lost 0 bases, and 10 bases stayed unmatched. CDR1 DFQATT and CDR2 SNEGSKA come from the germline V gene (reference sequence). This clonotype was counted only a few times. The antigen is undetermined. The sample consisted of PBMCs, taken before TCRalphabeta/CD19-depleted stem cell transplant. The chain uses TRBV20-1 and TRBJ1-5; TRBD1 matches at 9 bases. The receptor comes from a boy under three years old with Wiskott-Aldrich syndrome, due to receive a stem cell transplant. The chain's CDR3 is CSATLGQGIYSNQPQHF. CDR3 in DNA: TGCAGTGCTACCCTAGGACAGGGGATCTATAGCAATCAGCCCCAGCATTTT.